The 31 T cell receptor beta chains given below trace back to one sample, sequenced in a study of blood T cell repertoires in COVID-19. This table comes from immunoSEQ multiplex PCR, and its TCRdb copy is limited to in-frame clones, with some not included. This sample carries 100,000 to 150,000 clones, about nine tenths of them seen once, and the ten largest clones take 4% to 5.5%. The sample comprised peripheral blood. These receptors were taken from a man aged 40-50 years with acute or convalescent COVID-19.

The CDR3: CSVDENTIYEQYF. The CDR3 DNA is TGCAGCGTTGACGAAAACACGATCTACGAGCAGTACTTC. The genes are TRBV29-1 and TRBJ2-7; D is ambiguous. Trimming shortened V by 3 bases and J by 3 bases, and 12 bases separated the two germline ends. CDR3 length: 13 residues. Per the germline V gene, CDR1 is SQVTM and CDR2 is ANQGSEA.

This clone was detected only once. J is TRBJ1-2 and V is TRBV2; TRBD1 aligns across 8 bases. V was pared by 10 bases and J by 4 bases, with 5 bases of the junction left unmatched. The CDR3 loop spans 12 amino acids. Germline V gene sequence: CDR1 SNHLY, CDR2 FYNNEI. The CDR3 here is CATNQGAYGYTF. DNA of the CDR3: TGTGCCACCAATCAGGGGGCCTATGGCTACACCTTC.

The chain has TRBV9 and TRBJ2-2, with D tentatively TRBD2 (7 bases). CDR3 length: 15 amino acids. Trimming removed 6 bases at V and 4 bases at J, with 16 bases between. Germline V lookup: CDR1 SGDLS, CDR2 YYNGEE. Here the CDR3 reads CASTVWGGPTGELFF. CDR3 in DNA: TGTGCCAGCACTGTTTGGGGGGGGCCCACCGGGGAGCTGTTTTTT.

The chain links TRBV7-9 to TRBJ2-1; 8 bases are a match to TRBD2. With V trimmed by 1 base and J by 9 bases, 5 bases remained unmatched. Germline V gene lookup returns CDR1 SEHNR and CDR2 FQNEAQ (reference sequence). There are 14 residues in the CDR3. The CDR3 DNA reads as TGTGCCAGCAGCTTAGATACGGGAGGGGGTGAGCAGTTCTTC. This encodes CASSLDTGGGEQFF.

V usage is TRBV29-1 and J usage is TRBJ1-2, with D possibly TRBD1 on 5 matching bases. This CDR3 is built from 11 residues. Germline CDR1 reads SQVTM; CDR2 reads ANQGSEA. V lost 7 bases, J lost 5 bases, and 11 bases lay in between. The CDR3 nucleotides are TGCAGCGCCACAGGAACGTATGGCTACACCTTC. This translates into CSATGTYGYTF.

In this sample, this clone turned up once. The chain employs TRBV5-4 and TRBJ1-2; TRBD1 aligns across 9 bases. The CDR3 extends over 16 amino acids. Germline CDR1 SGHNT, CDR2 YYREEE (reference sequence). J was trimmed by 4 bases and V by 4 bases; bases with no gene match: 11. CDR3 in amino acids: CASSPTRTGASYGYTF. CDR3 coding DNA: TGTGCCAGCAGCCCGACCAGGACAGGGGCGAGCTATGGCTACACCTTC. The entire variable domain, with the rest obtained from reference TRBV5-4 and TRBJ1-2, is as follows: ETGVTQSPTHLIKTRGQQVTLRCSSQSGHNTVSWYQQALGQGPQFIFQYYREEENGRGNFPPRFSGLQFPNYSSELNVNALELDDSALYLCASSPTRTGASYGYTFGSGTRLTVV.

The chain has TRBV19 and TRBJ1-5; 10 bases are shared with TRBD1. The CDR3 runs to 15 residues. Germline trimming cut 2 bases from V and 7 bases from J; bases unmatched to any gene: 5. The germline CDR1 and CDR2 sequences are LNHDA and SQIVND (reference sequence). The CDR3 DNA is TGTGCCAGTAGTATAAGCGGACAGGGGGGACAGCCCCAGCATTTT. Translated: CASSISGQGGQPQHF.

This clone was seen just once. The gene calls are TRBV5-6 and TRBJ1-4; unclear D gene. Germline V gives CDR1 SGHDT, CDR2 YYEEEE. The germline V and J ends were trimmed by 2 bases and 8 bases, with 7 bases remaining between them. The CDR3 consists of 12 residues. For the CDR3, the DNA is TGTGCCAGCAGCTTCGGACTGGAAAAACTGTTTTTT. The encoded protein is CASSFGLEKLFF.

CDR3 amino acids: CASGDPTGYSGELFF. The CDR3 DNA follows: TGTGCTAGTGGGGACCCGACAGGGTATTCCGGGGAGCTGTTTTTT. V usage is TRBV12-5 and J usage is TRBJ2-2; 7 bases align to TRBD1. Per germline, CDR1 LGHNT and CDR2 FRNRAP. J lost 6 bases, V lost 6 bases, and 10 bases had no gene match. The CDR3 contains 15 residues.

This clone was counted a single time. This chain joins TRBV4-3 and TRBJ1-6, with D tentatively TRBD1 (6 bases). Per the germline V gene, CDR1 is LGHNA and CDR2 is YSLEER. Trimming removed 0 bases at V and 7 bases at J, with 10 bases between. There are 15 residues in the CDR3. CDR3 sequence reads: CASSQDRDINSPLHF. The CDR3 DNA sequence: TGCGCCAGCAGCCAAGATAGGGACATAAATTCACCCCTCCACTTT.

The rearrangement joins TRBV5-1 to TRBJ2-7, with D possibly matching TRBD2 (6 bases). Trimming shortened V by 0 bases and J by 7 bases, and 14 bases separated the two germline ends. The CDR3 totals 14 residues. Germline CDR1 is SGHRS and CDR2 is YFSETQ. The CDR3 reads CASSLGGALKEQYF. CDR3 nucleotide sequence: TGCGCCAGCAGCTTGGGCGGGGCCCTAAAGGAGCAGTACTTC.

The chain has TRBV18 and TRBJ2-1, with D maybe TRBD1 (5 bases). Trimming removed 1 base from V and 9 bases from J, with 13 bases in between. CDR1 is KGHSH, CDR2 LQKENI, per germline. There are 14 residues in the CDR3. The CDR3 is CASSPQGPQGEQFF. CDR3 nucleotide sequence: TGTGCCAGCTCACCACAGGGGCCTCAGGGTGAGCAGTTCTTC.

V and J are TRBV29-1 and TRBJ1-2; TRBD1 matches 11 bases. Germline CDR1 SQVTM, CDR2 ANQGSEA. The J segment lost 5 bases and the V segment lost 3 bases, leaving 2 bases of the junction unmatched. The CDR3 is made up of 13 amino acids. CDR3 DNA sequence: TGCAGCGTTGACGGGACAGGGGGGTATGGCTACACCTTC. Translated, it gives CSVDGTGGYGYTF. Full variable domain (missing parts from reference TRBV29-1 and TRBJ1-2): SAVISQKPSRDICQRGTSLTIQCQVDSQVTMMFWYRQQPGQSLTLIATANQGSEATYESGFVIDKFPISRPNLTFSTLTVSNMSPEDSSIYLCSVDGTGGYGYTFGSGTRLTVV.

CDR3 protein: CASSVGSGNTIYF. The CDR3 nucleotides are TGTGCCAGCAGCGTAGGGAGCGGAAACACCATATATTTT. The chain links TRBV9 to TRBJ1-3; D is ambiguous. Germline V CDR1 and CDR2: SGDLS, YYNGEE. With 0 bases removed from V and 4 bases from J, the gap between germline ends came to 5 bases. The CDR3 has 13 residues.

The chain has TRBV30 and TRBJ2-7; the D gene is possibly TRBD1 (6 bases). V lost 2 bases and J 3 bases, leaving 17 bases between the germline ends. The CDR3 runs 15 residues. Germline-derived CDR1 and CDR2 are GTSNPN and SVGIG (reference sequence). CDR3 in amino acids: CAWSKGTGYYYEQYF. The CDR3 DNA follows: TGTGCCTGGAGTAAGGGTACAGGGTATTACTACGAGCAGTACTTC.

The chain combines TRBV19 with TRBJ1-2; tentative D call: TRBD1 (6 bases). The germline gives CDR1 LNHDA, CDR2 SQIVND (reference sequence). V lost 3 bases, J lost 0 bases, and 11 bases lay in between. The length of the CDR3 is 15 residues. CDR3 in DNA: TGTGCCAGTAGTATCCGGACAGTAGCTAACTATGGCTACACCTTC. As protein: CASSIRTVANYGYTF. Drawing the rest from reference TRBV19 and TRBJ1-2, the complete variable domain is DGGITQSPKYLFRKEGQNVTLSCEQNLNHDAMYWYRQDPGQGLRLIYYSQIVNDFQKGDIAEGYSVSREKKESFPLTVTSAQKNPTAFYLCASSIRTVANYGYTFGSGTRLTVV.

The chain carries TRBV30 and TRBJ2-7; D gene unclear. In germline, CDR1 is GTSNPN, CDR2 SVGIG (reference sequence). The CDR3 consists of 14 residues. V gave up 0 bases and J gave up 3 bases, with 12 bases separating them. The CDR3 DNA sequence: TGTGCCTGGAGTGTGGGCAGGTTAAACTACGAGCAGTACTTC. Translating it yields CAWSVGRLNYEQYF.

The V call is TRBV30, the J call TRBJ2-6; D possibly corresponds to TRBD1 (6 bases). This CDR3 is built from 16 residues. CDR1 GTSNPN and CDR2 SVGIG come from the germline V gene (reference sequence). The V end lost 2 bases, the J end lost 0 bases, and 11 bases lay between the germline ends. DNA of the CDR3: TGTGCCTGGAGTCTGGGACAAACCTCTGGGGCCAACGTCCTGACTTTC. Translation: CAWSLGQTSGANVLTF.

This clone has only a few counts. The rearrangement joins TRBV11-3 to TRBJ2-5; D remains ambiguous. The V and J ends lost 5 bases and 5 bases respectively, with 12 bases between them. The CDR3 is 13 amino acids. Germline loops: CDR1 SGHNT, CDR2 YENEEA. CDR3 loop: CASSLRSGETQYF. Here the CDR3 DNA reads TGTGCCAGCAGCCTCCGGTCCGGGGAGACCCAGTACTTC.

This clone appeared once. The J gene is TRBJ1-5, the V gene TRBV6-6; D gene uncertain. Germline V CDR1 and CDR2: MNHNY, SVGAGI (reference sequence). This CDR3 region has 14 residues. Trimming cost V 8 bases and J 0 bases, with 11 bases left between them. CDR3 region: CASYGDDSNQPQHF. CDR3 bases: TGTGCCAGCTACGGGGATGATAGCAATCAGCCCCAGCATTTT.

CDR3 region: CASSFDIYGYTF. In nucleotides, the CDR3 is TGTGCCAGCAGTTTTGACATCTATGGCTACACCTTC. This chain uses TRBV12-3 or TRBV12-4 with TRBJ1-2; D unresolved. The CDR3 extends over 12 amino acids. With 3 bases removed from V and 4 bases from J, the gap between germline ends came to 6 bases.

This chain connects TRBV11-2 to TRBJ1-4; D may be TRBD1 (5 bases). Germline V gene lookup returns CDR1 SGHAT and CDR2 FQNNGV. The CDR3 has 16 amino acids. Trimming shortened V by 3 bases and J by 0 bases, and 11 bases separated the two germline ends. CDR3 in DNA: TGTGCCAGCAGCTTCGAAGGGACTGCAACTAATGAAAAACTGTTTTTT. Its protein is CASSFEGTATNEKLFF.

This sequence joins TRBV19 and TRBJ1-6, with unresolved D. The V end was cut by 3 bases, the J end by 11 bases, with 11 bases between. The germline CDR1 and CDR2 sequences are LNHDA and SQIVND (reference sequence). The length of the CDR3 is 13 residues. The DNA for the CDR3 is TGTGCCAGTAGTATCCCCGGGTGGGCACCCCTCCACTTT. This encodes CASSIPGWAPLHF.

The V call is TRBV9, the J call TRBJ2-2; maybe TRBD2 (5 bases). V shed 0 bases and J shed 0 bases, with 21 bases lying between them. The CDR3 length is 20 residues. The germline V gene has CDR1 SGDLS and CDR2 YYNGEE. This CDR3 is CASSVALIAGGPPNTGELFF. CDR3 nucleotides: TGTGCCAGCAGCGTAGCCCTCATCGCGGGCGGACCGCCGAACACCGGGGAGCTGTTTTTT.

The chain is built from TRBV4-1 and TRBJ1-4; unclear D gene. CDR1 is MGHRA and CDR2 is YSYEKL in the germline V gene. The CDR3 is made up of 15 amino acids. Trimming left V 5 bases short and J 0 bases short, with 10 bases between. CDR3 residues: CASSVVPATNEKLFF. CDR3 bases: TGCGCCAGCAGCGTCGTTCCGGCAACTAATGAAAAACTGTTTTTT.

This chain uses TRBV2 with TRBJ2-3; the D gene is possibly TRBD1 (6 bases). The germline CDR1 and CDR2 sequences are SNHLY and FYNNEI. The germline V and J ends were trimmed by 8 bases and 6 bases, with 33 bases remaining between them. The CDR3 length is 19 residues. CDR3 sequence reads: CASRGVEVRPQGGTDTQYF. CDR3 coding DNA: TGTGCCAGCCGAGGGGTAGAGGTCCGGCCCCAAGGGGGTACGGATACGCAGTATTTT.

The chain is built from TRBV5-4 and TRBJ1-1; D possibly corresponds to TRBD1 (6 bases). There are 16 residues in the CDR3. The V gene lost 0 bases and the J gene lost 0 bases, with 12 bases spanning the gap. Germline CDR1 is SGHNT and CDR2 is YYREEE (reference sequence). CDR3 sequence: CASSLARGNMNTEAFF. The DNA of the CDR3 is TGTGCCAGCAGCTTGGCCAGGGGAAACATGAACACTGAAGCTTTCTTT.

This chain connects TRBV25-1 to TRBJ1-5, with D uncertain. CDR1 and CDR2 from the germline V gene are MGHDK and SYGVNS. The V and J ends lost 4 bases and 4 bases respectively, with 8 bases between them. This CDR3 contains 13 residues. DNA for the CDR3: TGTGCCAGCAGTGGGGTCGGGAATCAGCCCCAGCATTTT. Its translation is CASSGVGNQPQHF.

V gene TRBV3-1 (or the pseudogene TRBV3-2) combines with J gene TRBJ2-7, with a weak D call TRBD1 (6 bases). Trimming stripped 4 bases from V and 1 base from J, with 11 bases between. The V gene's germline CDR1 is LGHDT and CDR2 YNNKEL (reference sequence). The CDR3 has 14 residues. The chain's CDR3 is CASSPSTGSYEQYF. The CDR3 nucleotides are TGTGCCAGCAGCCCCTCGACAGGATCCTACGAGCAGTACTTC.

This clone was seen only once. The V call is TRBV10-2, the J call TRBJ1-5; D uncertain. The CDR3 extends over 14 amino acids. Deletions cut 3 bases from V and 7 bases from J, with 13 bases between. The V gene's germline CDR1 is WSHSY and CDR2 SAAADI. This CDR3 is CASSDYGGRQPQHF. The CDR3 DNA reads TGCGCCAGCAGTGATTATGGAGGGCGACAGCCCCAGCATTTT.

In this sample, this clone turned up once. Compared with germline, one end of the junction differs, possibly owing to a read error. The rearrangement uses TRBV10-3 and TRBJ2-5; D may match TRBD1 or TRBD2 (5 bases each). Looked up from germline, CDR1 is ENHRY and CDR2 is SYGVKD. The CDR3 length is 13 residues. CDR3 loop: CAINEGRGETQYF. In DNA form, the CDR3 reads TGTGCCATCAATGAGGGGCGCGGGGAGACCCAGTACTTC.